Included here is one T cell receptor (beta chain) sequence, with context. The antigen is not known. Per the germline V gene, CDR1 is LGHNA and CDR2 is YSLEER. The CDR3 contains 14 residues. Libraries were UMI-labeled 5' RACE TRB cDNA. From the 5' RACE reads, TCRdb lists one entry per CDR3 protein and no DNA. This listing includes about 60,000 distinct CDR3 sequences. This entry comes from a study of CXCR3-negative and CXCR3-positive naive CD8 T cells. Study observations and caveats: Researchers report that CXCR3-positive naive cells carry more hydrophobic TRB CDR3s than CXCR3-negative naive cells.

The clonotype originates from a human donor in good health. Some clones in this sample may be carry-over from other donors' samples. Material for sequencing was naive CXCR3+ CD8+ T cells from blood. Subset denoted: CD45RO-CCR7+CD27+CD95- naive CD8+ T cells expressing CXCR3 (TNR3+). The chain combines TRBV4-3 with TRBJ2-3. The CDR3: CASSQDSDTDTQYF.